This T cell receptor beta chain appears in the sequencing data of a study of blood T cell repertoires in COVID-19. Original data processing: Estimation of nucleated cell counts relied on the amplification of reference gene primers. Assay used: immunoSEQ multiplex PCR; TCRdb lists only in-frame clones, some missing. That table is the source of V, J and clone size, and D and trimming were worked out from the DNA. This sample has fewer than 350,000 clones, with 89% found just once. This clone has a single count. Sequencing was done on a sample of PBMCs or T cells enriched from blood (not recorded which). The TCR originated in a man between 60 and 75 years old who had recovered from COVID-19.

CDR3 amino acids: CASSSRAESSYEQYF. In nucleotides, the CDR3 is TGTGCCAGCAGCTCCCGCGCGGAGAGCTCCTACGAGCAGTACTTC. The rearrangement joins TRBV5-4 to TRBJ2-7; D unresolved. Trimming removed 3 bases from V and 0 bases from J, with 13 bases in between. The CDR3 is 15 residues long. Looked up from germline, CDR1 is SGHNT and CDR2 is YYREEE (reference sequence).